The 26 T cell receptor beta chains listed next were all sequenced from one sample in a study of T cell repertoires in cytomegalovirus infection. These receptors' antigens are unknown. TCRdb recomputed calls from the reads with MiXCR, one row per CDR3 protein. The sample has about 150,000 distinct CDR3 sequences, over 30% seen once. The source was CD8+ T cells from cultured PBMCs, collected from culture after CMV antigen stimulation. The receptor set was obtained from a human donor in good health (CMV status not recorded). Some clones in this sample may be carry-over from other donors' samples.

CDR3 DNA: TGTGCCAGCAGTTCTCACGAGGGGGGAGAAGAGACCCAGTACTTC. Translated: CASSSHEGGEETQYF. The rearrangement uses TRBV12-3 or TRBV12-4 and TRBJ2-5; D may match TRBD1 or TRBD2 (6 bases each). The CDR3 spans 15 residues. V was clipped by 4 bases and J by 3 bases, with 15 bases between them.

This clonotype came up many times. This chain links TRBV28 with TRBJ2-7, with D possibly matching TRBD2 (5 bases). The CDR3 runs to 12 residues. V lost 6 bases to trimming and J lost 4 bases, with 10 bases between them. Looked up from germline, CDR1 is MDHEN and CDR2 is SYDVKM. CDR3 sequence: CASSPPGYEQYF. CDR3 in DNA: TGTGCCAGCAGCCCCCCGGGATACGAGCAGTACTTC. Using reference TRBV28 and TRBJ2-7 for the parts outside the CDR3, the full variable domain is DVKVTQSSRYLVKRTGEKVFLECVQDMDHENMFWYRQDPGLGLRLIYFSYDVKMKEKGDIPEGYSVSREKKERFSLILESASTNQTSMYLCASSPPGYEQYFGPGTRLTVT.

The gene calls are TRBV9 and TRBJ1-4; D is unresolved. With 4 bases removed from V and 2 bases from J, the gap between germline ends came to 18 bases. The length of the CDR3 is 17 residues. The germline gives CDR1 SGDLS, CDR2 YYNGEE. The CDR3 sequence is CASSLNPQEVTNEKLFF. DNA for the CDR3: TGTGCCAGCAGCCTAAACCCCCAGGAGGTGACTAATGAAAAACTGTTTTTT.

This clonotype has a handful of counts. The chain links TRBV12-3 or TRBV12-4 to TRBJ1-5; D remains unclear. The length of the CDR3 is 12 residues. V lost 6 bases to trimming and J lost 7 bases, with 10 bases between them. The CDR3 here is CASSLDQQPQHF. As DNA, the CDR3 is TGTGCCAGCAGCCTAGATCAACAGCCCCAGCATTTT.

The rearrangement joins TRBV29-1 to TRBJ2-5, with 10 bases aligning to TRBD1. The CDR3 length is 14 residues. Germline V gene lookup returns CDR1 SQVTM and CDR2 ANQGSEA. V lost 2 bases to trimming and J lost 5 bases; unmatched junction nucleotides: 5. The DNA of the CDR3 is TGCAGCGTTGAACAGGGACAGGGGCGGGAGACCCAGTACTTC. Protein sequence: CSVEQGQGRETQYF.

This clonotype occurred many times. The chain couples TRBV7-3 to TRBJ2-3; 11 bases map to TRBD2. V shed 6 bases, J shed 5 bases, and the junction held 10 bases outside the gene matches. CDR1 SGHTA and CDR2 FQGTGA come from the germline V gene. The CDR3 length is 16 residues. CDR3 residues: CASSSLAGGLGDTQYF. The CDR3 nucleotides read TGTGCCAGCAGTTCCCTAGCGGGGGGCCTAGGAGATACGCAGTATTTT.

This clonotype has just a few counts. The rearrangement joins TRBV12-3 or TRBV12-4 to TRBJ2-5; a weak D match, TRBD2 (5 bases). The CDR3 runs to 14 residues. V gave up 6 bases and J gave up 5 bases, with 16 bases separating them. The CDR3 DNA reads TGTGCCAGCAGCCCCGGACTGGGAAGGGAGACCCAGTACTTC. It yields the protein CASSPGLGRETQYF.

With respect to this clonotype: It may be a read error: a sequence one base away is much more abundant. The chain recombines TRBV7-2 with TRBJ2-3; 9 bases line up with TRBD2. V trimming: 2 bases; J trimming: 3 bases; junction bases outside the gene matches: 3. The CDR3 is 15 residues long. From germline, CDR1 is SGHTA and CDR2 FQGNSA. CDR3 sequence reads: CASSLMTSGTDTQYF. CDR3 coding DNA: TGTGCCAGCAGCTTAATGACTAGCGGAACAGATACGCAGTATTTT. Using reference TRBV7-2 and TRBJ2-3 for the parts outside the CDR3, the full variable domain is GAGVSQSPSNKVTEKGKDVELRCDPISGHTALYWYRQSLGQGLEFLIYFQGNSAPDKSGLPSDRFSAERTGGSVSTLTIQRTQQEDSAVYLCASSLMTSGTDTQYFGPGTRLTVL.

In this sample, this clonotype turned up a few times. In nucleotides, the CDR3 is TGTGCCAGCAGAGCTAGCGGGGGCAACACCGGGGAGCTGTTTTTT. Amino acid sequence: CASRASGGNTGELFF. The gene calls are TRBV12-3 or TRBV12-4 and TRBJ2-2, with 10 nucleotides matching TRBD2. V gave up 6 bases and J gave up 2 bases; unmatched junction bases: 3. This CDR3 has 15 amino acids.

This clonotype has a handful of counts. The chain combines TRBV12-3 or TRBV12-4 with TRBJ2-3, with TRBD2 matching over 8 bases. V lost 11 bases and J lost 5; bases outside the gene matches: 15. The CDR3 length is 15 residues. In nucleotides, the CDR3 is TGTGCCTCCTTTATGCGGGGGGACGGGGAAGATACGCAGTATTTT. Translated: CASFMRGDGEDTQYF.

This clonotype was observed at least ten times. The chain is built from TRBV4-1 and TRBJ2-7, with 10 bases identical to TRBD1. With V trimmed by 5 bases and J by 0 bases, 10 bases remained unmatched. The CDR3 has 17 residues. Per germline, CDR1 MGHRA and CDR2 YSYEKL. The CDR3 DNA is TGCGCCAGCAGCGAACAGGGACAGGGGACAATCTCCTACGAGCAGTACTTC. Its translation is CASSEQGQGTISYEQYF.

The chain joins TRBV6-5 to TRBJ2-7, with 12 bases lining up with TRBD2. Germline CDR1 MNHEY, CDR2 SVGAGI. The V and J ends lost 6 bases and 0 bases, in that order; junction bases with no gene match: 3. The CDR3 totals 15 residues. Written as DNA, the CDR3 is TGTGCCAGCAGGGAACTAGCGGGGGGCTCCTACGAGCAGTACTTC. Translation: CASRELAGGSYEQYF.

The chain couples TRBV2 to TRBJ2-1, with D uncertain. Per germline, CDR1 SNHLY and CDR2 FYNNEI. Trimming took off 3 bases at V and 4 bases at J, with 10 bases between the two ends. CDR3 length equals 14 residues. CDR3 sequence reads: CASSETALYNEQFF. In nucleotides, the CDR3 is TGTGCCAGCAGTGAGACCGCCTTATACAATGAGCAGTTCTTC.

A few counts support this clonotype. The rearrangement joins TRBV7-8 to TRBJ2-7; D not certain. Per germline, CDR1 SGHVS and CDR2 FQNEAQ. This CDR3 region has 13 residues. V was pared by 4 bases and J by 3 bases, with 10 bases between. CDR3 DNA: TGTGCCAGCAGCTCCGAACCTGTCTACGAGCAGTACTTC. As protein: CASSSEPVYEQYF.

This clonotype was counted a few times. V and J are TRBV6-2 or TRBV6-3 and TRBJ2-3, with a weak D call TRBD2 (5 bases). V lost 4 bases to trimming and J lost 0 bases, with 11 bases between them. The germline CDR1 and CDR2 sequences are MNHEY and SVGEGT. The CDR3 runs to 15 residues. The CDR3 DNA sequence: TGTGCCAGCAGTTCGGGATCTACTAGCACAGATACGCAGTATTTT. Translation: CASSSGSTSTDTQYF.

Many counts were recorded for this clonotype. At one of its ends the junction is not consistent with the germline gene, which may arise from a read error. This chain links TRBV27 with TRBJ1-5; the D is unclear. Germline V gene sequence: CDR1 MNHEY, CDR2 SMNVEV (reference sequence). The length of the CDR3 is 13 residues. The chain's CDR3 is CASSLDSNQPQHF. CDR3 nucleotides: TGCGCCAGCAGCCTGGACAGCAATCAGCCCCAGCATTTT.

This clonotype was counted only a few times. The genes are TRBV7-6 and TRBJ1-4, with no clear D. The CDR3 contains 12 residues. The V gene's germline CDR1 is SGHVS and CDR2 FNYEAQ. The CDR3 DNA reads as TGTGCTACGAGAGGAACTAATGAAAAACTGTTTTTT. Protein sequence: CATRGTNEKLFF.

The genes are TRBV14 and TRBJ2-1; 8 bases fit TRBD1. The CDR3 runs to 17 residues. Germline-derived CDR1 and CDR2 are SGHDN and FVKESK. Trimming cost V 0 bases and J 3 bases; bases outside gene matches: 7. The CDR3: CASSQEGRTGLYNEQFF. The CDR3 DNA sequence: TGTGCCAGCAGCCAAGAAGGTCGGACAGGGCTCTACAATGAGCAGTTCTTC.

This chain uses TRBV7-8 with TRBJ2-1; a weak D match, TRBD2 (6 bases). The V end lost 11 bases, the J end lost 0 bases, and 11 bases lay between the germline ends. The length of the CDR3 is 13 residues. Germline CDR1 SGHVS, CDR2 FQNEAQ. The CDR3: CAWGELSYNEQFF. The CDR3 region has the DNA TGTGCCTGGGGGGAACTCTCCTACAATGAGCAGTTCTTC.

This chain connects TRBV19 to TRBJ1-2; no firm D call. Germline CDR1 and CDR2: LNHDA and SQIVND (reference sequence). This CDR3 spans 14 amino acids. The V end was cut by 8 bases, the J end by 7 bases, with 20 bases between. CDR3 sequence reads: CASVRRQAPSGYTF. CDR3 nucleotide sequence: TGTGCCAGTGTACGACGGCAGGCGCCTTCTGGCTACACCTTC.

This clonotype turned up a few times. The rearrangement joins TRBV7-6 to TRBJ1-1; D not resolved. Germline CDR1 is SGHVS and CDR2 is FNYEAQ. The CDR3 spans 16 residues. V gave up 5 bases and J gave up 0 bases, with 16 bases separating them. In nucleotides, the CDR3 is TGTGCCAGCAGCCGTCCGGAGTCCCTCATGAACACTGAAGCTTTCTTT. Its translation: CASSRPESLMNTEAFF.

V gene TRBV7-6 combines with J gene TRBJ2-1; D remains ambiguous. The germline V and J ends were trimmed by 0 bases and 3 bases, with 6 bases remaining between them. Germline V gene lookup returns CDR1 SGHVS and CDR2 FNYEAQ. The CDR3 is 14 amino acids. Here the CDR3 reads CASSLATDYNEQFF. DNA for the CDR3: TGTGCCAGCAGCTTAGCAACAGACTACAATGAGCAGTTCTTC.

The V gene is TRBV11-1, the J gene TRBJ2-5; 9 bases agree with TRBD2. J was trimmed by 4 bases and V by 3 bases; bases with no gene match: 9. Germline assignment: CDR1 SGHAT and CDR2 FQDESV (reference sequence). The CDR3 extends over 16 amino acids. The CDR3, as DNA: TGTGCCAGCAGCTTCCCTAGCGGGGTATCTGGAGAGACCCAGTACTTC. Translating gives CASSFPSGVSGETQYF. The variable domain in full, with the rest retrieved from reference TRBV11-1 and TRBJ2-5, is EAEVAQSPRYKITEKSQAVAFWCDPISGHATLYWYRQILGQGPELLVQFQDESVVDDSQLPKDRFSAERLKGVDSTLKIQPAELGDSAMYLCASSFPSGVSGETQYFGPGTRLLVL.

This clonotype was counted only a few times. The chain couples TRBV24-1 to TRBJ1-1; TRBD1 aligns across 10 bases. J was trimmed by 5 bases and V by 1 base; bases with no gene match: 6. Germline V CDR1 and CDR2: KGHDR, SFDVKD. The CDR3 covers 16 residues. CDR3 loop: CATSDFIGTGETEAFF. The CDR3 DNA sequence: TGTGCCACCAGTGATTTCATCGGGACAGGGGAAACTGAAGCTTTCTTT.

This chain links TRBV7-9 with TRBJ1-4, with TRBD1 as a possible D gene (6 bases). The V gene's germline CDR1 is SEHNR and CDR2 FQNEAQ (reference sequence). The CDR3 is 12 amino acids. The V gene lost 8 bases and the J gene lost 7 bases, with 11 bases spanning the gap. Here the CDR3 reads CASGGLVEKLFF. The CDR3 bases are TGTGCCAGCGGGGGGCTGGTTGAAAAACTGTTTTTT.

J is TRBJ2-2 and V is TRBV14, with 9 nucleotides matching TRBD1. Germline V lookup: CDR1 SGHDN, CDR2 FVKESK. There are 16 residues in the CDR3. Germline trimming cut 5 bases from V and 4 bases from J; bases unmatched to any gene: 8. The CDR3 bases are TGTGCCAGCAGCTCGACCGGGACAGGGATCACCGGGGAGCTGTTTTTT. It is translated as CASSSTGTGITGELFF.